The sequence of this T cell receptor beta chain was determined in a study of T-cell memory formation after mild COVID-19. Findings and limits, study-wide: Cross-reactive memory seemingly joined, as some responding clones were found in pre-infection memory. Clonal second-wave expansions that peaked on day 37 had unconfirmed SARS-CoV-2 specificity. Later expanders leaned CD4+, whereas day 15 to 85 contracting clones were balanced CD4/CD8.

TCRdb fed the 5' RACE reads into MiXCR, producing one record per CDR3 protein. This sample has about 130,000 distinct CDR3 sequences, with about a sixth found just once. Germline CDR1 reads MNHEY; CDR2 reads SVGAGI. Trimming stripped 7 bases from V and 0 bases from J, with 13 bases between. The CDR3 contains 15 residues. This clonotype was observed a few times. No antigen is known for it. The clonotype was recovered from a man younger than 35 who had mild COVID-19 (a few samples of this study predate the infection). Cell type and time point are not known. The gene calls are TRBV6-5 and TRBJ1-5; D is undetermined. Input material: PBMCs or a T cell subset sorted from them (not recorded which). The CDR3: CASNPTSNSNQPQHF. The CDR3 DNA reads as TGTGCCAGCAATCCTACTAGTAATAGCAATCAGCCCCAGCATTTT.